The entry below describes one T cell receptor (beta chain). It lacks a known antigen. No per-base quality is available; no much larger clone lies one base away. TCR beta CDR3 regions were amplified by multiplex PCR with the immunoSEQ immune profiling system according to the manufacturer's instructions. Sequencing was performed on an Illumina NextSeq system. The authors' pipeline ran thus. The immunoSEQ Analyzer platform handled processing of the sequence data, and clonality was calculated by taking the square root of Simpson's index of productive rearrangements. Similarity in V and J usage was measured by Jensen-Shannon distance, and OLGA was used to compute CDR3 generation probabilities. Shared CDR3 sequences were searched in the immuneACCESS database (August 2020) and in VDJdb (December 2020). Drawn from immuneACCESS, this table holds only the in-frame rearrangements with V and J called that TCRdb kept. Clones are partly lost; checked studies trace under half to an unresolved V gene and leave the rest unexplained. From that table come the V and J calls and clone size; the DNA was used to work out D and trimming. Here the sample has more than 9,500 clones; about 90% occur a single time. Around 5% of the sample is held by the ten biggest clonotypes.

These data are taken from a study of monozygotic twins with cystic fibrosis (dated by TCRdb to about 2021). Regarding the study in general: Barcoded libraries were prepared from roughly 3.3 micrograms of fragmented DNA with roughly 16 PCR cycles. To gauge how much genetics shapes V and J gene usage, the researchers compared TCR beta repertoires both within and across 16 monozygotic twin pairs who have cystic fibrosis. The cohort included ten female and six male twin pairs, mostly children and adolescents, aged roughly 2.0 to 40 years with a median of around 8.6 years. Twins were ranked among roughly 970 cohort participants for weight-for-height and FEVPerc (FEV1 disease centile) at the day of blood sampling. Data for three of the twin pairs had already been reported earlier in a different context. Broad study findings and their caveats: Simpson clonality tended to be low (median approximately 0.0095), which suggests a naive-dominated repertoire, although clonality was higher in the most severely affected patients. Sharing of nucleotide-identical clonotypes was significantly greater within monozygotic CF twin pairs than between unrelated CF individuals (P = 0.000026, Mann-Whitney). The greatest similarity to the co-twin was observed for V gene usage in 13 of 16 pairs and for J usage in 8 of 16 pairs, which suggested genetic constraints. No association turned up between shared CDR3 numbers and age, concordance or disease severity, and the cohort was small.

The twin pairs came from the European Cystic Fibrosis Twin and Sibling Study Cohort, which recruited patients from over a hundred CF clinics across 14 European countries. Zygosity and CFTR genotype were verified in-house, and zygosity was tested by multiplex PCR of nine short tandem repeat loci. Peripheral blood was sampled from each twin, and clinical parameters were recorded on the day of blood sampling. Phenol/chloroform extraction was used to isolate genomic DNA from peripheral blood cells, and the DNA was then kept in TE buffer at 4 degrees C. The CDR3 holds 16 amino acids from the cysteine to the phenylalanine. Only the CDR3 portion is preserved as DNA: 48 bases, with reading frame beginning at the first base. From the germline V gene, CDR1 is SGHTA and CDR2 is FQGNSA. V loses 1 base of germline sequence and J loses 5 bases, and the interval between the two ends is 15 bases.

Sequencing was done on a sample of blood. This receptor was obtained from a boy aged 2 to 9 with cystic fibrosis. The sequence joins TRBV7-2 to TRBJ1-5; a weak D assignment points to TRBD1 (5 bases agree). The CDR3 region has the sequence CASSLVGTRVDQPQHF. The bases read TGTGCCAGCAGCTTAGTTGGGACTAGGGTTGATCAGCCCCAGCATTTT. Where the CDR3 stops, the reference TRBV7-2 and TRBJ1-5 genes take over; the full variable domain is GAGVSQSPSNKVTEKGKDVELRCDPISGHTALYWYRQSLGQGLEFLIYFQGNSAPDKSGLPSDRFSAERTGGSVSTLTIQRTQQEDSAVYLCASSLVGTRVDQPQHFGDGTRLSIL.